A selection of T cell receptor beta chains follows, all from one sample in a study of cytomegalovirus exposure and HLA in healthy donors. TCRdb keeps only in-frame clones here, not all; method: immunoSEQ multiplex PCR. The sample has approximately 77,000 clones, 60% to 85% seen once; the top ten hold approximately 4.4%. Source material: PBMCs. These receptors were collected from a man aged 35-49 years in good health and CMV-seronegative. The CDR3 runs from the conserved cysteine through the conserved F or W. Size is omitted from some rows. Given values are once, few, many or a class for expanded clones.

>TRBV18|TRBJ2-7|few
CASSLQGFPSYEQYF
>TRBV20-1|TRBJ2-5|.
CSGQFQETQYF
>TRBV5-1|TRBJ1-1|few
CASSSRPNTQGGLRNTEAFF
>TRBV7-8|TRBJ2-7|.
CASSLEIDLEQYF
>TRBV10-3|TRBJ1-1|once
CAITPQGTMNTEAFF
>TRBV9|TRBJ1-2|.
CASSSSGTGLGFYYGYTF
>TRBV6-5|TRBJ1-1|few
CASTSVENTEAFF
>TRBV11-2|TRBJ1-2|.
CASSPIRDSNYGYTF
>TRBV4-3|TRBJ2-1|.
CASQRGTGSYNEQFF
>TRBV6-1|TRBJ1-5|.
CASSEQDSNQPQHF
>TRBV19|TRBJ1-5|once
CASSRPGGGNQPQHF
>TRBV27|TRBJ1-3|.
CASARGNTIYF
>TRBV7-9|TRBJ1-1|.
CASSLVIGNTEAFF
>TRBV13|TRBJ2-3|.
CASSPGSPPDTQYF
>TRBV7-7|TRBJ1-1|.
CASSLGTENTEAFF
>TRBV6-5|TRBJ1-4|.
CASSPDRSGYEKLFF
>TRBV14|TRBJ2-7|.
CASSQGGWSSYEQYF
>TRBV2|TRBJ1-3|.
CASRYRDGGNTIYF
>TRBV20-1|TRBJ2-7|.
CSASPSSEQYF
>TRBV7-9|TRBJ2-7|.
CASSLGTGSIEQYF
>TRBV7-7|TRBJ2-7|few
CASSLTSGTREQYF
>TRBV7-9|TRBJ1-2|.
CASRPGGKFYGYTF
>TRBV5-5|TRBJ2-3|.
CASSLDSGGDTQYF
>TRBV11-2|TRBJ2-2|.
CASSLAPPGLAFSGELFF
>TRBV29-1|TRBJ2-2|.
CSVRIGGSPGELFF
>TRBV28|TRBJ2-7|.
CASSRPGGRDLYEQYF
>TRBV7-9|TRBJ2-2|.
CASSIEKGYTGELFF
>TRBV5-1|TRBJ2-1|.
CASSLSGTASYNEQFF
>TRBV7-8|TRBJ2-1|.
CASSSLAGYNEQFF
>TRBV4-3|TRBJ2-3|few
CASRASAGADTQYF
>TRBV10-2|TRBJ1-1|.
CASSEVGQGESEAFF
>TRBV4-1|TRBJ2-1|few
CASSQRTAGVYNEQFF
>TRBV6-1|TRBJ2-4|.
CASSETVRGQFQYF
>TRBV30|TRBJ1-2|.
CAWSVRGFRYGYTF
>TRBV7-9|TRBJ2-2|.
CASSGGSTNTGELFF
>TRBV6-5|TRBJ2-7|.
CASSYLAFSYPSEQYF
>TRBV4-1|TRBJ1-1|.
CASRPVEGVDTEAFF
>TRBV19|TRBJ2-7|.
CASSIEGGTSYEQYF
>TRBV19|TRBJ1-5|.
CATTIRQGGNQPQHF
>TRBV19|TRBJ2-1|.
CASCKSAVVNEQFF
>TRBV6-5|TRBJ2-1|once
CASSPLDTNNEQFF
>TRBV9|TRBJ2-3|.
CASRAISGSSTDTQYF
>TRBV2|TRBJ1-1|.
CASRSLGGAGEAFF
>TRBV23-1|TRBJ2-3|few
CASSEGGTDTQYF
>TRBV6-1|.|few
CASSEGAGDPYEQYF
>TRBV30|TRBJ1-1|.
CAWSGGQVFNTEAFF
>TRBV5-4|TRBJ2-2|.
CAEEVDTGELFF
>TRBV7-2|TRBJ2-4|.
CASSFTLRSPSNIQYF
>TRBV2|TRBJ1-1|.
CASNRDGVANTEAFF
>TRBV6-1|TRBJ2-7|.
CASSEMTWDRRYEQYF
>TRBV15|TRBJ2-6|.
CATSAPGQKSPGANVLTF
>TRBV30|TRBJ1-2|.
CAWSVEGATTF
>TRBV30|TRBJ2-7|.
CAWSDRGGTGTHEQYF